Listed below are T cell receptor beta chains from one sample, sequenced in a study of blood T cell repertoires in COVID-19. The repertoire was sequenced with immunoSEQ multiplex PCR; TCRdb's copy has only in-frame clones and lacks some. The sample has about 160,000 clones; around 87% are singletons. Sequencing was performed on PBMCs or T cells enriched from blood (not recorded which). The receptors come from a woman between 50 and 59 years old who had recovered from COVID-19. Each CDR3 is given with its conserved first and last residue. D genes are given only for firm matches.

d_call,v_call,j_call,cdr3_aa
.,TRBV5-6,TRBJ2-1,CASSLGASNEQFF
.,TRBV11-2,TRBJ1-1,CASSPGIAVNTEAFF
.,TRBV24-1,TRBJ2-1,CATSETPARGDKDEQFF
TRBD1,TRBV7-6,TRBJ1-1,CASFRGTEAFF
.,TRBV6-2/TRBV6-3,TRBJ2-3,CASSYTASSDTQYF
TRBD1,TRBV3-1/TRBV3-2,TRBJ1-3,CASSQDGLRQGRPSSGNTIYF
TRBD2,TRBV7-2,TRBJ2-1,CASSLTSGGFALREQFF
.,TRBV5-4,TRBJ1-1,CASSLGVVNTEAFF
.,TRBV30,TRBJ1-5,CAWSAGSNQPQHF
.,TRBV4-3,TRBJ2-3,CASSQEVGLDTQYF
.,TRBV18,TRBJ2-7,CASSLDTGSRFGEQYF
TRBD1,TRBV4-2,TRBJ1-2,CASSQAPGTGGDYGYTF
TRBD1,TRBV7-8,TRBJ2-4,CASSPQGLGTGVIEYF
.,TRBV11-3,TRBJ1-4,CASSARALSGEKLFF
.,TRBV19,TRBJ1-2,CASVARGKVHGYTF
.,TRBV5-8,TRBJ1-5,CASSLDSGRNQPQHF
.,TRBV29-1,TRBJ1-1,CSVGRQELRTEAFF
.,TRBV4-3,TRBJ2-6,CASSQVSGAGANVLTF
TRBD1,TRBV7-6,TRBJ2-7,CASSLGDSPSYEQYF
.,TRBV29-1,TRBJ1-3,CSVRLGGSGNTIYF
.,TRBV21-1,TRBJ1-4,CASSKKGTGDEKLFF
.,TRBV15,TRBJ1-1,CATSTAGGQNTEAFF
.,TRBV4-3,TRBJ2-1,CASSQLQGDEQFF
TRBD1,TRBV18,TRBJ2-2,CASSSTQGSGELFF
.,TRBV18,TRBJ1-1,CASSPTDAFGQMNTEAFF
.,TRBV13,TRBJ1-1,CASSPGGVEAFF
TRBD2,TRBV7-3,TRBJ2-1,CASSSAGGPDNEQFF
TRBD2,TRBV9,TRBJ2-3,CASSVHLAGGSDTQYF
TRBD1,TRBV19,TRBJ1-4,CASRTNDRASEKLFF
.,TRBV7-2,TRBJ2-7,CASSPQEGSYEQYF
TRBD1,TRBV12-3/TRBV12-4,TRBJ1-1,CASSIQGVTEAFF
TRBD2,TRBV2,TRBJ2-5,CASNPQLGRGETQYF
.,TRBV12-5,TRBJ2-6,CASGLVNLAVASGANVLTF
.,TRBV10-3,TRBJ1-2,CATSDSTNYGYTF
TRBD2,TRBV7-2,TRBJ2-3,CASSQTLGDKRGEDTQYF
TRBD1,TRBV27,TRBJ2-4,CASSKTGFKNIQYF
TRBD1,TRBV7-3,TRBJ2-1,CASSFGTGPYNEQFF